Sequencing of this T cell receptor beta chain was carried out in a study of shared clonotypes between healthy human individuals. Turning to the study itself: Each donor had three CD4 naive, three CD4 memory, two CD8 naive and one CD8 memory plate.

Study-wide results and caveats: Enrolling few donors narrowed the genetic and exposure-history diversity that was represented. Clonotypes shared by all four sorted-subset donors had higher generation probabilities than non-shared clonotypes.

Generated by immunoSEQ multiplex PCR, the TCRdb table keeps only in-frame clones and is missing some. The sample contains fewer than 1.6 million clones, about 98.5% of which appear only once. Nashville, Tennessee was home to all donors, each a Caucasian adult. Note on this clone: Its antigen is unidentified.

V gave up 8 bases and J gave up 3 bases, with 7 bases separating them. Germline CDR1 KGHSH, CDR2 LQKENI. The CDR3 totals 11 residues. Sequencing used naive CD4+ T cells sorted from blood. The subset: CD45RA+ positively selected. V and J are TRBV18 and TRBJ2-5, with no clear D. The receptor's source is a man between 25 and 39 years old in good health. The CDR3 protein is CASLRKETQYF. CDR3 nucleotides: TGTGCCAGCCTCAGAAAAGAGACCCAGTACTTC.